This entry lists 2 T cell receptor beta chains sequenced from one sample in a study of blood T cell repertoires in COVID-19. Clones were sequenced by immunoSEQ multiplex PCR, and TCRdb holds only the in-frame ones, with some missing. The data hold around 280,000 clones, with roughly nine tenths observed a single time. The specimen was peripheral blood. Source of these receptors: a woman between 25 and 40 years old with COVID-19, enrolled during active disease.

CDR3 nucleotide sequence: TGTGCCAGCAGAGATAGCGCAGATACGCAGTATTTT. Its translation: CASRDSADTQYF. The chain recombines TRBV11-3 with TRBJ2-3; weak D call: TRBD2 (5 bases). The CDR3 spans 12 residues. V was pared by 6 bases and J by 4 bases, with 8 bases between. CDR1 and CDR2 from the germline V gene are SGHNT and YENEEA.

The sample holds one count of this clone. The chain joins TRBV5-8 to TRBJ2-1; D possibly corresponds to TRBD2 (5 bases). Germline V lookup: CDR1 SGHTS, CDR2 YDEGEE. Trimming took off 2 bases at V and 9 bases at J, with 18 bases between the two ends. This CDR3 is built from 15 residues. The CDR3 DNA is TGTGCCAGCAGCTTAACGACCCACCGACGGGGTGAGCAGTTCTTC. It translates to CASSLTTHRRGEQFF.